This T cell receptor (beta chain) is from a study of metastatic and nonmetastatic thyroid tumors. Study-wide points: Within blood and tumor, benign nodules reportedly had significantly lower TCR beta diversity than malignant thyroid tumors did.

Nobody among the patients had been given any treatment before thyroid surgery. Germline V gene data show CDR1 as KGHDR and CDR2 as SFDVKD. Trimming at V came to 2 bases and at J to 6 bases, leaving 7 bases not matched to a gene. CDR3 length: 16 residues. There are many counts of this clone. Its target is not known. TCRdb re-called clones via MiXCR from the PCR reads. The data contain 25,000 to 30,000 clones, 16% of them singletons. This rearrangement joins TRBV24-1 to TRBJ2-2; 8 nucleotides match TRBD2. Source material: blood. This receptor was obtained from a female donor with papillary thyroid cancer or a benign thyroid nodule (not recorded which). Some clones in this sample may be carry-over from other donors' samples. In DNA, the CDR3 is TGTGCCACCAGTGATTCCCCGACTAGCGTCTCCGGGGAGCTGTTTTTT. Amino acid sequence: CATSDSPTSVSGELFF.